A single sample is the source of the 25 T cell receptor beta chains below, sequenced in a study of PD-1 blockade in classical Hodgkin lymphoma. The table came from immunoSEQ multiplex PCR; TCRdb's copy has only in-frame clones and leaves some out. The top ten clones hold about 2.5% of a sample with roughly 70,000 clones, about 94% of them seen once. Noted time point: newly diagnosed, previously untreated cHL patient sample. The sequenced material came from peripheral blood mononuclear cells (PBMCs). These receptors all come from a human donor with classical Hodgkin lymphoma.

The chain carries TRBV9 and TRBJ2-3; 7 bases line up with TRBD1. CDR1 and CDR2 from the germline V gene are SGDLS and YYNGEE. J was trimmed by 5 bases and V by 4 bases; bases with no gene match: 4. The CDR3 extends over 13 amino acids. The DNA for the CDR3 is TGTGCCAGCAGCAGGGGGCTTGGAGATACGCAGTATTTT. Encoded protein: CASSRGLGDTQYF. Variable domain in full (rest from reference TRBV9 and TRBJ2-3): DSGVTQTPKHLITATGQRVTLRCSPRSGDLSVYWYQQSLDQGLQFLIQYYNGEERAKGNILERFSAQQFPDLHSELNLSSLELGDSALYFCASSRGLGDTQYFGPGTRLTVL.

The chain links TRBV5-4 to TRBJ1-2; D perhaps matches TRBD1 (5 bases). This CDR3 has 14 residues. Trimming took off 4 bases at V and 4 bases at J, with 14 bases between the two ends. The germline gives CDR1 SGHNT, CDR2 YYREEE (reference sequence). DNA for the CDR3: TGTGCCAGCAGCAAAATTCAGGGAGGCTATGGCTACACCTTC. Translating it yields CASSKIQGGYGYTF.

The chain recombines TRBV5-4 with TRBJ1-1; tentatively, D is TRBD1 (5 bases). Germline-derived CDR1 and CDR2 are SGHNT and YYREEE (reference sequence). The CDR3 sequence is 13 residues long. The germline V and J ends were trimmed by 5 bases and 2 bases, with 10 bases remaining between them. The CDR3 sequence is CASRGRRNTEAFF. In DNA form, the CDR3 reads TGTGCCAGCAGGGGACGGAGAAACACTGAAGCTTTCTTT.

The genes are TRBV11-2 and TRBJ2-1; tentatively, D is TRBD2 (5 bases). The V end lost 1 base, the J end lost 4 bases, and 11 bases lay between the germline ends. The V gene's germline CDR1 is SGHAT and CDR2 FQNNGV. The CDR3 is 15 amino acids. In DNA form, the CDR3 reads TGTGCCAGCAGCTTAGGACTACCGGTTTACAATGAGCAGTTCTTC. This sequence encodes CASSLGLPVYNEQFF.

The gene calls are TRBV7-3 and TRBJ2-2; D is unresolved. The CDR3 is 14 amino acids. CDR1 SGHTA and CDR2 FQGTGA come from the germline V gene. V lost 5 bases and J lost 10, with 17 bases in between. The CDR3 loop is CASSLRLSPPELFF. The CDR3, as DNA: TGTGCCAGCAGCCTGAGACTCTCCCCCCCGGAGCTGTTTTTT.

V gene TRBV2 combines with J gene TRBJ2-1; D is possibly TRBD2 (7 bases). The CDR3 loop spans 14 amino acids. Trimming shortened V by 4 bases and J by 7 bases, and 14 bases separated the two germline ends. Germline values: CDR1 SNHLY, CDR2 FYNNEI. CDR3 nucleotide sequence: TGTGCCAGCAGTGTCGGGGGGCCTTTGAATGAGCAGTTCTTC. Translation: CASSVGGPLNEQFF.

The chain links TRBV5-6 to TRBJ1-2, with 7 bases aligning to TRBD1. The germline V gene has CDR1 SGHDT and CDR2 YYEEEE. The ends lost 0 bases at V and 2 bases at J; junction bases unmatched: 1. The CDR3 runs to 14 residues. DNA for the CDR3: TGTGCCAGCAGCTTGGGCAGGGGGAACTATGGCTACACCTTC. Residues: CASSLGRGNYGYTF.

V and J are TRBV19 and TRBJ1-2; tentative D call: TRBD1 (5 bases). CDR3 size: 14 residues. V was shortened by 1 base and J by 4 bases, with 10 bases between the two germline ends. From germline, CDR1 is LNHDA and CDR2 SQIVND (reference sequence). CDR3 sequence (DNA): TGTGCCAGTAGTATAGGAGGGGCAGCCTATGGCTACACCTTC. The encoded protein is CASSIGGAAYGYTF. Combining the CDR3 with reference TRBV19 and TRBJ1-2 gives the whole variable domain DGGITQSPKYLFRKEGQNVTLSCEQNLNHDAMYWYRQDPGQGLRLIYYSQIVNDFQKGDIAEGYSVSREKKESFPLTVTSAQKNPTAFYLCASSIGGAAYGYTFGSGTRLTVV.

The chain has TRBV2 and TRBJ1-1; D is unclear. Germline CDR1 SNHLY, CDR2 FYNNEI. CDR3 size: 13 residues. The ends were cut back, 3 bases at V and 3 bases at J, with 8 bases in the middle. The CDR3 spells CASSEGEDTEAFF. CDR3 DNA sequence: TGTGCCAGCAGTGAGGGTGAGGACACTGAAGCTTTCTTT. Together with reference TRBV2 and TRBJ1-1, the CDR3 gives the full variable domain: EPEVTQTPSHQVTQMGQEVILRCVPISNHLYFYWYRQILGQKVEFLVSFYNNEISEKSEIFDDQFSVERPDGSNFTLKIRSTKLEDSAMYFCASSEGEDTEAFFGQGTRLTVV.

The CDR3 DNA follows: TGTGCCAGCAGTACGGGGAATTCACCCCTCCACTTT. This sequence encodes CASSTGNSPLHF. The J gene is TRBJ1-6, the V gene TRBV9; the D is unclear. The V gene lost 5 bases and the J gene lost 7 bases, with 7 bases spanning the gap. This CDR3 has 12 residues. CDR1 SGDLS and CDR2 YYNGEE come from the germline V gene.

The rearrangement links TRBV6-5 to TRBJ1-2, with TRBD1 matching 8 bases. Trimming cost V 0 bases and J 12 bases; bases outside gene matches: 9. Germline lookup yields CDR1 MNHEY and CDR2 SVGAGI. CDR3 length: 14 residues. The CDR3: CASSYSGQGAAHTF. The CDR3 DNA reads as TGTGCCAGCAGTTACTCGGGCCAGGGGGCGGCCCACACCTTC.

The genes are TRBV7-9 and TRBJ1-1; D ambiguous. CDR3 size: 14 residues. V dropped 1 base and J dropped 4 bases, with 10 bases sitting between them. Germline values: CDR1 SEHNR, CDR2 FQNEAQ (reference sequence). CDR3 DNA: TGTGCCAGCAGCTTAGGGCGGGGAGGCACTGAAGCTTTCTTT. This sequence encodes CASSLGRGGTEAFF.

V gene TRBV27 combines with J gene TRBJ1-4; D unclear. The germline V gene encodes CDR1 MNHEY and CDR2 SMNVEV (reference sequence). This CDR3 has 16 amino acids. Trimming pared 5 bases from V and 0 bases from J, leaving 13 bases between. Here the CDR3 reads CASSPRSLPTNEKLFF. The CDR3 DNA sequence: TGTGCCAGCAGTCCCCGGTCTCTCCCAACTAATGAAAAACTGTTTTTT.

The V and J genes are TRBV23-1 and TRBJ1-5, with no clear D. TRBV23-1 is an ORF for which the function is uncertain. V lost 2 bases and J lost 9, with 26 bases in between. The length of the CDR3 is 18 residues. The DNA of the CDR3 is TGCGCCAGCAGTCAACCGCCATGTGGGAGGCCCGCTGGAAGGCCCCAGCATTTT. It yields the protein CASSQPPCGRPAGRPQHF.

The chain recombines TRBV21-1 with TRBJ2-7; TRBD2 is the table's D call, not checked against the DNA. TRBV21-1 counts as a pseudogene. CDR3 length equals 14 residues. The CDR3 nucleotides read TGTGCCAGCAGCAATGTGAGGTTATCCTACGAGCAGTACTTC. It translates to CASSNVRLSYEQYF.

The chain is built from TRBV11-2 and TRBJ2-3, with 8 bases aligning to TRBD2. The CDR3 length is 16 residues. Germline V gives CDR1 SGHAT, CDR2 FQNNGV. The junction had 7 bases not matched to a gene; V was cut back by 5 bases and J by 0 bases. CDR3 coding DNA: TGTGCCAGCAGCCATATACGGGGGGGGAGCACAGATACGCAGTATTTT. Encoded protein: CASSHIRGGSTDTQYF.

The CDR3 loop is CASRRTGNTIYF. In DNA, the CDR3 is TGTGCCAGCAGAAGGACTGGAAACACCATATATTTT. J is TRBJ1-3 and V is TRBV2; no clear D. Trimming took off 6 bases at V and 2 bases at J, with 5 bases between the two ends. This CDR3 region has 12 residues. The germline gives CDR1 SNHLY, CDR2 FYNNEI.

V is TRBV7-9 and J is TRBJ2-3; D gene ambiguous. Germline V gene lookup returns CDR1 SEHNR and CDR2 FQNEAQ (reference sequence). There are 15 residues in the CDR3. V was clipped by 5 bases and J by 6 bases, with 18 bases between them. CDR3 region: CASSVDLLASDTQYF. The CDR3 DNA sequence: TGTGCCAGCAGCGTCGACTTGTTGGCATCCGATACGCAGTATTTT.

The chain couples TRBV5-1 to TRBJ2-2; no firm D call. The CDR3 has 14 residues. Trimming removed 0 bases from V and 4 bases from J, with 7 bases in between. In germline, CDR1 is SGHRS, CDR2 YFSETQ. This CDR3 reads CASSLASGTGELFF. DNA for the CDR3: TGCGCCAGCAGCTTGGCAAGTGGCACCGGGGAGCTGTTTTTT.

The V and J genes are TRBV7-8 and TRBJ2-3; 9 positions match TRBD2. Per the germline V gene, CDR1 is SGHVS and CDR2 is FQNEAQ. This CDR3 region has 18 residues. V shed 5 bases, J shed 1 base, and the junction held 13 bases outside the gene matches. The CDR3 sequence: CASSPNAGGPVGTDTQYF. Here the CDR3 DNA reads TGTGCCAGCAGCCCTAATGCGGGAGGGCCGGTGGGCACAGATACGCAGTATTTT.

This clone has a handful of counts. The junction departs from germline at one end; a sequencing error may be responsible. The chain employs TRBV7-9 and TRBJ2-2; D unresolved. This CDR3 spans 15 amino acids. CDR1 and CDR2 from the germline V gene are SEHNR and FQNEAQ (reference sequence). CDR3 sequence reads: CAISIRSSYTGELFF. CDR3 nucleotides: TGTGCCATCAGCATACGGTCTTCTTACACCGGGGAGCTGTTTTTT.

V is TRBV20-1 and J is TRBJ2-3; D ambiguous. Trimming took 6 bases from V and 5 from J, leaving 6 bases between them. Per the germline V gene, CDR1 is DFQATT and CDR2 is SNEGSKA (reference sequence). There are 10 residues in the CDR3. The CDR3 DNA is TGCAGTGCCAATCTAGATACGCAGTATTTT. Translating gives CSANLDTQYF.

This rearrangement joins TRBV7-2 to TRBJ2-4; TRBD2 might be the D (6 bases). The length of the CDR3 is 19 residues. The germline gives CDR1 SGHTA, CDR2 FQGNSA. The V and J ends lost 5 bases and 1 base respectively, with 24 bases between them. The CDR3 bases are TGTGCCAGCAGCCCCCTCCCCGGCGGGATGAGGTCGGCCAAAAACATTCAGTACTTC. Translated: CASSPLPGGMRSAKNIQYF. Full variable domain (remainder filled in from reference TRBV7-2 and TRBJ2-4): GAGVSQSPSNKVTEKGKDVELRCDPISGHTALYWYRQSLGQGLEFLIYFQGNSAPDKSGLPSDRFSAERTGGSVSTLTIQRTQQEDSAVYLCASSPLPGGMRSAKNIQYFGAGTRLSVL.

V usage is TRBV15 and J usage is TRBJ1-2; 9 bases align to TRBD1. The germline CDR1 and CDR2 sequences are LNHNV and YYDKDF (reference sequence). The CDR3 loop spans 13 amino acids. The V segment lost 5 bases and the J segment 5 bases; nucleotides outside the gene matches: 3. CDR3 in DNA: TGTGCCACCAGCGGGACAGGGTTTTATGGCTACACCTTC. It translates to CATSGTGFYGYTF.

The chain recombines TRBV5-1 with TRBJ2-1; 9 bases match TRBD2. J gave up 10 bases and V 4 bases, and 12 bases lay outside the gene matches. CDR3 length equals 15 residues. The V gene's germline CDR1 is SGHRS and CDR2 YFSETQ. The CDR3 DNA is TGCGCCAGCAGCCCTTCTTGGCGGGAGGGCAAGGAGCAGTTCTTC. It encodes CASSPSWREGKEQFF.